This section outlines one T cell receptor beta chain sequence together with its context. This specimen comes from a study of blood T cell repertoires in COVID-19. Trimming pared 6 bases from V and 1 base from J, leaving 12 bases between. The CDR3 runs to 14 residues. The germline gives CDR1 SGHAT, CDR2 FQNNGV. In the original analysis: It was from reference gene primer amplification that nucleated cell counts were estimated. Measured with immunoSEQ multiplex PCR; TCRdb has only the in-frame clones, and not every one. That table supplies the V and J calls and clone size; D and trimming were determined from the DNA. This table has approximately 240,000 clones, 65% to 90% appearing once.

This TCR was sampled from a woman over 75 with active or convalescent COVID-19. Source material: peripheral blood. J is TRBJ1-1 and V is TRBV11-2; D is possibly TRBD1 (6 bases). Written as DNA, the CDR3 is TGTGCCAGCAGTAGAGGACAGAGGAACACTGAAGCTTTCTTT. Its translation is CASSRGQRNTEAFF.